What follows are 14 T cell receptor beta chains derived from one specimen sequenced in a study of CD8 T cells in Susac syndrome. When the RNA was reverse transcribed, random hexamers were used with an input of about 0.5 to 1 ug. MiXCR, run by TCRdb on the immunoSEQ multiplex PCR reads, gives a single entry per CDR3 protein. The profile shows around 200,000 distinct CDR3 sequences, under 97% of them singletons. The sequencing input was CD4+ T cells from PBMCs. These TCRs come from a human donor with Susac syndrome.

The chain combines TRBV27 with TRBJ1-2, with D perhaps TRBD1 (5 bases). The CDR3 is 17 amino acids. Germline V gene lookup returns CDR1 MNHEY and CDR2 SMNVEV (reference sequence). V lost 0 bases to trimming and J lost 4 bases, with 18 bases between them. This CDR3 is CASSLSLFEGRVYGYTF. CDR3 bases: TGTGCCAGCAGTTTATCGCTTTTTGAGGGACGGGTCTATGGCTACACCTTC.

The chain recombines TRBV7-2 with TRBJ2-1, with D hard to call. Germline V gene sequence: CDR1 SGHTA, CDR2 FQGNSA. The CDR3 runs to 15 residues. V lost 3 bases, J lost 0 bases, and 9 bases lay in between. CDR3 DNA sequence: TGTGCCAGCAGCTTCCGGAGACTCTCCTACAATGAGCAGTTCTTC. Translated: CASSFRRLSYNEQFF.

This clonotype was counted once. The V call is TRBV12-3 or TRBV12-4, the J call TRBJ1-5; possibly TRBD1 for D (5 bases). The CDR3 is 13 amino acids. The V and J ends lost 1 base and 8 bases respectively, with 9 bases between them. CDR3: CASSLGGREPQHF. The DNA of the CDR3 is TGTGCCAGCAGTTTAGGGGGCCGGGAGCCCCAGCATTTT.

The rearrangement uses TRBV19 and TRBJ1-5; the match to TRBD1 covers 10 bases. J was trimmed by 4 bases and V by 5 bases; bases with no gene match: 8. This CDR3 comprises 16 residues. Germline assignment: CDR1 LNHDA and CDR2 SQIVND (reference sequence). CDR3 in amino acids: CASSPRQGAINQPQHF. CDR3 in DNA: TGTGCCAGTAGTCCTAGACAGGGGGCCATAAATCAGCCCCAGCATTTT.

The V call is TRBV7-2, the J call TRBJ2-1; D perhaps matches TRBD2 (6 bases). The CDR3 runs to 15 residues. The germline gives CDR1 SGHTA, CDR2 FQGNSA. V lost 7 bases and J 7 bases, leaving 20 bases between the germline ends. CDR3 sequence reads: CASTLLGGVGNEQFF. Written as DNA, the CDR3 is TGTGCCAGCACCCTTCTAGGAGGGGTGGGGAATGAGCAGTTCTTC.

The CDR3 is CSARRDPVDTGELFF. As DNA, the CDR3 is TGCAGTGCTAGGCGGGACCCAGTGGACACCGGGGAGCTGTTTTTT. V is TRBV20-1 and J is TRBJ2-2; the D gene is possibly TRBD2 (6 bases). CDR1 and CDR2 from the germline V gene are DFQATT and SNEGSKA (reference sequence). Trimming removed 3 bases from V and 3 bases from J, with 14 bases in between. The CDR3 runs to 15 residues.

This chain links TRBV6-5 with TRBJ2-3; D possibly uses TRBD1 or TRBD2 (5 bases each). The CDR3 is 15 amino acids. V was clipped by 4 bases and J by 6 bases, with 17 bases between them. Germline V gene lookup returns CDR1 MNHEY and CDR2 SVGAGI. CDR3 DNA sequence: TGTGCCAGCAGTTGGGTGAGGGGCGTCCAGGATACGCAGTATTTT. It is translated as CASSWVRGVQDTQYF.

The count of this clonotype is one. The rearrangement joins TRBV9 to TRBJ1-4, with unresolved D. CDR1 SGDLS and CDR2 YYNGEE come from the germline V gene. This CDR3 has 14 amino acids. V was shortened by 0 bases and J by 8 bases, with 11 bases between the two germline ends. CDR3 DNA sequence: TGTGCCAGCAGCGTAGGAGGGCTGGGGGAAAAACTGTTTTTT. Its translation is CASSVGGLGEKLFF.

This chain joins TRBV6-6 and TRBJ1-2, with 7 bases aligning to TRBD1. In germline, CDR1 is MNHNY, CDR2 SVGAGI (reference sequence). The CDR3 sequence is 14 residues long. After removal of 2 bases from V and 1 base from J, the junction contained 1 base not matched to a gene. DNA of the CDR3: TGTGCCAGCAGTTACGGACAGGTTAACTATGGCTACACCTTC. Amino acids: CASSYGQVNYGYTF.

The chain recombines TRBV11-2 with TRBJ1-3; D gene unclear. This CDR3 spans 14 amino acids. Germline loops: CDR1 SGHAT, CDR2 FQNNGV. The V gene lost 7 bases and the J gene lost 2 bases, with 12 bases spanning the gap. As DNA, the CDR3 is TGTGCCAGCACCCAGGTCGTGCCTGGAAACACCATATATTTT. Translating gives CASTQVVPGNTIYF.

This chain links TRBV6-1 with TRBJ1-5; possible D gene TRBD1, 5 bases. V lost 6 bases and J lost 4, with 13 bases in between. The CDR3 consists of 14 residues. The germline V gene has CDR1 MNHNS and CDR2 SASEGT. CDR3 amino acids: CASSWDGPNQPQHF. CDR3 bases: TGTGCCAGCAGCTGGGACGGCCCTAATCAGCCCCAGCATTTT.

The chain recombines TRBV5-1 with TRBJ2-7; 11 nucleotides match TRBD2. CDR1 and CDR2 from the germline V gene are SGHRS and YFSETQ. V was clipped by 7 bases and J by 5 bases; unmatched bases: 14. CDR3 length equals 16 residues. The chain's CDR3 is CASGELAGGSTNEQYF. CDR3 bases: TGCGCCAGCGGTGAGCTAGCGGGGGGCTCCACCAACGAGCAGTACTTC. Supplemented by reference TRBV5-1 and TRBJ2-7, the full variable domain reads KAGVTQTPRYLIKTRGQQVTLSCSPISGHRSVSWYQQTPGQGLQFLFEYFSETQRNKGNFPGRFSGRQFSNSRSEMNVSTLELGDSALYLCASGELAGGSTNEQYFGPGTRLTVT.

The V call is TRBV7-2, the J call TRBJ1-1; D call uncertain. CDR1 and CDR2 from the germline V gene are SGHTA and FQGNSA. V lost 5 bases, J lost 11 bases, and 15 bases lay in between. This CDR3 contains 12 residues. This chain's CDR3 is CASSRENGLAFF. The CDR3 bases are TGTGCCAGCAGCCGAGAGAACGGGTTGGCTTTCTTT.

The V call is TRBV19, the J call TRBJ2-1, with 7 bases identical to TRBD1. CDR3 size: 16 residues. The V gene end was trimmed by 7 bases and the J gene end by 0 bases; junction bases not matched to a gene: 9. Germline lookup yields CDR1 LNHDA and CDR2 SQIVND (reference sequence). The chain's CDR3 is CASTPTGISSYNEQFF. CDR3 nucleotide sequence: TGTGCCAGTACCCCGACAGGGATCTCCTCCTACAATGAGCAGTTCTTC.